Listed below are T cell receptor beta chains from one sample, sequenced in a study of T cells in Graves' hyperthyroidism and ophthalmopathy. TCRdb re-analysed the multiplex PCR reads in MiXCR, keeping a single row per CDR3 protein. Of some 500,000 distinct CDR3 sequences detected, approximately 15% appear once; the ten largest clones hold less than 20%. The specimen was blood. The receptors derive from a woman in her late teens or twenties with Graves' hyperthyroidism. Both conserved end residues are part of each CDR3. The order of the fields is V gene, CDR3 protein.

v_gene: TRBV27; CDR3aa: CASSPTEGYGYTF
v_gene: TRBV7-2; CDR3aa: CASSLVGGRDRSYEQYF
v_gene: TRBV25-1; CDR3aa: CASSLAWARSPLHF
v_gene: TRBV27; CDR3aa: CASRTSSPYEQYF
v_gene: TRBV7-2; CDR3aa: CASSLELAGGYNEQFF
v_gene: TRBV30; CDR3aa: CAWSRKGAQGGYTF
v_gene: TRBV20-1; CDR3aa: CSARWTITTPSTDTQYF
v_gene: TRBV19; CDR3aa: CASSGSGGFYEQFF
v_gene: TRBV6-1; CDR3aa: CASSSEAGTYNEQFF
v_gene: TRBV2; CDR3aa: CASSQGLAGVSGELFF
v_gene: TRBV6-2/TRBV6-3; CDR3aa: CASSYSDSYYGYTF
v_gene: TRBV4-1; CDR3aa: CASSQGAGPLGELFF
v_gene: TRBV5-1; CDR3aa: CASSFYGGDKNIQYF
v_gene: TRBV20-1; CDR3aa: CSAREVGYSYNEQFF
v_gene: TRBV7-3; CDR3aa: CASRTSPGQQETQCF
v_gene: TRBV24-1; CDR3aa: CATQVTGTGTNEQFF
v_gene: TRBV30; CDR3aa: CAWSGTGQGAVEQYF
v_gene: TRBV7-3; CDR3aa: CASSAALAGETDTQYF
v_gene: TRBV9; CDR3aa: CASSGGQGFLYGYTF
v_gene: TRBV10-3; CDR3aa: CAISESQGINEQFF
v_gene: TRBV7-6; CDR3aa: CASRGSYSGNTIYF
v_gene: TRBV5-1; CDR3aa: CASSLSGRPYNEQFF
v_gene: TRBV3-1; CDR3aa: CASSQAPQETQYF
v_gene: TRBV4-1; CDR3aa: CASIQAPGFTGELFF
v_gene: TRBV30; CDR3aa: CAWSVRGQGLSPLHF
v_gene: TRBV6-1; CDR3aa: CASSPGGGKGYTF
v_gene: TRBV7-3; CDR3aa: CASSSTGLGETDTQYF
v_gene: TRBV12-3/TRBV12-4; CDR3aa: CASSFREDPQETQYF
v_gene: TRBV9; CDR3aa: CASSLQGDGYNEQFF
v_gene: TRBV28; CDR3aa: CASSVQGFFGNQPQHF
v_gene: TRBV7-2; CDR3aa: CASRPDTSSYNEQFF
v_gene: TRBV27; CDR3aa: CASSLNGENTEAFF
v_gene: TRBV4-2; CDR3aa: CASCRESTDHNSPLHF
v_gene: TRBV11-1; CDR3aa: CASSLGRNGYTF
v_gene: TRBV11-3; CDR3aa: CASSLRSPTGELGYTF
v_gene: TRBV19; CDR3aa: CASRLRDRDYEQYF
v_gene: TRBV29-1; CDR3aa: CSVAGDYYTF
v_gene: TRBV11-1; CDR3aa: CASSLAGGGASGTQYF
v_gene: TRBV6-4; CDR3aa: CAGPAGGSQPQHF
v_gene: TRBV19; CDR3aa: CASSMGYGSEKLFF
v_gene: TRBV10-3; CDR3aa: CAMGLSGRNHEQYF
v_gene: TRBV5-1; CDR3aa: CASSSGIGYEQYF
v_gene: TRBV29-1; CDR3aa: CSVEGDRESYEQYF
v_gene: TRBV3-1; CDR3aa: CASSLSLASGQNIQYF
v_gene: TRBV2; CDR3aa: CASSEAERAFF
v_gene: TRBV27; CDR3aa: CASSSGWGGEKLFF
v_gene: TRBV29-1; CDR3aa: CSVEGERPTNTGELFF
v_gene: TRBV19; CDR3aa: CASSIHGYTEAFF
v_gene: TRBV27; CDR3aa: CASLGVNTEAFF